Shown below are 32 T cell receptor beta chains from a single sample sequenced in a study of OX40 agonist ivuxolimab in advanced cancers. Profiling relied on immunoSEQ multiplex PCR, and the TCRdb table lists in-frame clones only, not all of them. The sample shows some 40,000 clones, around 73% of them seen only once. Here the sequenced sample was CD4+ or CD8+ T cells sorted from blood, taken in a trial of the OX40 agonist ivuxolimab. The source is an adult with an advanced solid tumor such as melanoma, head and neck, liver or kidney cancer.

The chain employs TRBV11-2 and TRBJ2-1; weak D call: TRBD2 (6 bases). The CDR3 is 16 residues long. Trimming pared 3 bases from V and 0 bases from J, leaving 12 bases between. Germline loops: CDR1 SGHAT, CDR2 FQNNGV. CDR3 DNA sequence: TGTGCCAGCAGCTTGCTGAGCGGGTCCTCCTACAATGAGCAGTTCTTC. This sequence encodes CASSLLSGSSYNEQFF.

The chain uses TRBV29-1 and TRBJ1-2, with unresolved D. The V end was cut by 0 bases, the J end by 0 bases, with 11 bases between. The CDR3 is made up of 15 amino acids. CDR1 and CDR2 (germline): SQVTM, ANQGSEA. CDR3 residues: CSVEEPDQTNYGYTF. CDR3 DNA sequence: TGCAGCGTTGAAGAACCCGACCAGACTAACTATGGCTACACCTTC.

The chain is built from TRBV6-1 and TRBJ1-3; no reliable D call. Trimming took 1 base from V and 0 from J, leaving 7 bases between them. The CDR3 is made up of 15 amino acids. The germline V gene encodes CDR1 MNHNS and CDR2 SASEGT. CDR3 sequence: CASSEVVGSGNTIYF. The CDR3 DNA sequence: TGTGCCAGCAGTGAAGTAGTAGGCTCTGGAAACACCATATATTTT.

This clone was recorded only once. The CDR3 here is CASSEAKQSQETQYF. The CDR3 DNA sequence: TGTGCCAGCAGTGAAGCAAAACAGAGCCAAGAGACCCAGTACTTC. J is TRBJ2-5 and V is TRBV2; no clear D gene. V was pared by 0 bases and J by 1 base, with 9 bases between. The CDR3 sequence is 15 residues long. Germline V gene lookup returns CDR1 SNHLY and CDR2 FYNNEI. The full variable domain, in which reference TRBV2 and TRBJ2-5 provide the parts outside the CDR3, is EPEVTQTPSHQVTQMGQEVILRCVPISNHLYFYWYRQILGQKVEFLVSFYNNEISEKSEIFDDQFSVERPDGSNFTLKIRSTKLEDSAMYFCASSEAKQSQETQYFGPGTRLLVL.

This clone was picked up a small number of times. The chain recombines TRBV10-3 with TRBJ2-1; tentative D call: TRBD2 (6 bases). V lost 4 bases to trimming and J lost 2 bases, with 9 bases between them. The germline CDR1 and CDR2 sequences are ENHRY and SYGVKD. The CDR3 has 14 residues. CDR3: CAISVGGPYNEQFF. The CDR3 DNA reads as TGTGCCATCAGTGTGGGGGGTCCCTACAATGAGCAGTTCTTC.

This rearrangement joins TRBV21-1 to TRBJ2-3; the table's D call of TRBD1 was not tested on the DNA. TRBV21-1 is a recognized pseudogene. The CDR3 contains 17 residues. Here the CDR3 DNA reads TGTGCCAGCAGCAACGAATTGACAGTTTTTGGCACAGATACGCAGTATTTT. This sequence encodes CASSNELTVFGTDTQYF.

This sequence joins TRBV4-3 and TRBJ1-4; the match to TRBD1 covers 9 bases. The CDR3 is made up of 17 amino acids. The V segment lost 0 bases and the J segment 5 bases; nucleotides outside the gene matches: 7. Germline CDR1 is LGHNA and CDR2 is YSLEER. CDR3 protein: CASSQEYFGTGNEKLFF. The DNA for the CDR3 is TGCGCCAGCAGCCAAGAATATTTCGGGACAGGGAATGAAAAACTGTTTTTT.

The rearrangement uses TRBV4-1 and TRBJ1-1; D perhaps matches TRBD1 (5 bases). Looked up from germline, CDR1 is MGHRA and CDR2 is YSYEKL. V was clipped by 4 bases and J by 4 bases, with 10 bases between them. This CDR3 is built from 13 residues. CDR3 sequence (DNA): TGCGCCAGCAGCCTGCGGGGGGGCACTGAAGCTTTCTTT. Translation: CASSLRGGTEAFF.

This chain joins TRBV10-3 and TRBJ1-1, with 7 nucleotides matching TRBD1. The V segment lost 6 bases and the J segment 1 base; nucleotides outside the gene matches: 8. The CDR3 has 15 residues. CDR1 is ENHRY and CDR2 is SYGVKD in the germline V gene. The CDR3 coding sequence is TGTGCCATCAGCGGGGGACAGCTAGAGAACACTGAAGCTTTCTTT. The encoded protein is CAISGGQLENTEAFF.

The chain links TRBV28 to TRBJ2-7; tentative D call: TRBD2 (5 bases). Germline CDR1 is MDHEN and CDR2 is SYDVKM. The CDR3 extends over 15 amino acids. With 5 bases removed from V and 0 bases from J, the gap between germline ends came to 14 bases. CDR3 sequence reads: CASSGVTGYSYEQYF. CDR3 sequence (DNA): TGTGCCAGCAGTGGCGTGACGGGGTACTCCTACGAGCAGTACTTC.

The gene calls are TRBV14 and TRBJ2-1, with D uncertain. CDR3 length equals 14 residues. Germline CDR1 SGHDN, CDR2 FVKESK. Trimming removed 1 base at V and 3 bases at J, with 7 bases between. Here the CDR3 DNA reads TGTGCCAGCAGCCAAGGTTGGAGCTACAATGAGCAGTTCTTC. The encoded protein is CASSQGWSYNEQFF.

The chain uses TRBV7-2 and TRBJ2-1; 7 positions match TRBD1. This CDR3 spans 14 amino acids. Germline V gives CDR1 SGHTA, CDR2 FQGNSA. Trimming cost V 2 bases and J 8 bases; bases outside gene matches: 6. As DNA, the CDR3 is TGTGCCAGCAGCTTATTCGACAGGGTGGATGAGCAGTTCTTC. It is translated as CASSLFDRVDEQFF.

This chain connects TRBV7-8 to TRBJ1-3, with D uncertain. This CDR3 contains 16 residues. Trimming stripped 4 bases from V and 7 bases from J, with 20 bases between. Germline V gene sequence: CDR1 SGHVS, CDR2 FQNEAQ. The CDR3: CASSSSTLSGGNTIYF. The CDR3 DNA sequence: TGTGCCAGCAGCTCCAGTACCCTTTCTGGAGGGAACACCATATATTTT.

This clone has only a few counts. V and J are TRBV6-4 and TRBJ1-6; no definite D call. The CDR3 extends over 15 amino acids. The germline gives CDR1 MRHNA, CDR2 SNTAGT. Trimming removed 8 bases at V and 3 bases at J, with 14 bases between. In nucleotides, the CDR3 is TGTGCCAGCCATGGCGGAGATTTCTATAATTCACCCCTCCACTTT. It codes for CASHGGDFYNSPLHF.

V and J are TRBV11-2 and TRBJ2-5, with a tentative D call TRBD2 (5 bases). The CDR3 totals 19 residues. The V end lost 5 bases, the J end lost 4 bases, and 29 bases lay between the germline ends. Germline V gene lookup returns CDR1 SGHAT and CDR2 FQNNGV. The CDR3 loop is CASSLYSGGLSGSRETQYF. CDR3 DNA sequence: TGTGCCAGCAGCCTGTACTCAGGAGGCCTTTCGGGCTCCCGAGAGACCCAGTACTTC.

The chain combines TRBV5-1 with TRBJ2-1, with D perhaps matching TRBD2 (6 bases). The CDR3 consists of 15 residues. V shed 4 bases and J shed 7 bases, with 18 bases lying between them. Germline loops: CDR1 SGHRS, CDR2 YFSETQ. The CDR3 loop reads CASSGRGGRGNEQFF. The CDR3 DNA sequence: TGCGCCAGCAGCGGAAGGGGAGGCCGGGGGAATGAGCAGTTCTTC.

This sequence joins TRBV4-1 and TRBJ1-1; D uncertain. Trimming cost V 4 bases and J 3 bases, with 21 bases left between them. Germline V CDR1 and CDR2: MGHRA, YSYEKL. The CDR3 covers 17 residues. CDR3 loop: CASSPREGRIGHTEAFF. The CDR3, as DNA: TGCGCCAGCAGCCCGAGGGAGGGTCGAATAGGTCACACTGAAGCTTTCTTT.

V is TRBV5-1 and J is TRBJ2-1, with D maybe TRBD1 (5 bases). Trimming took off 0 bases at V and 9 bases at J, with 16 bases between the two ends. CDR3 length: 15 amino acids. CDR1 and CDR2 (germline): SGHRS, YFSETQ. Here the CDR3 reads CASSLVIAGIGEQFF. The CDR3 DNA sequence: TGCGCCAGCAGCTTGGTAATCGCAGGGATCGGTGAGCAGTTCTTC.

This clone was observed a few times. The rearrangement joins TRBV5-6 to TRBJ1-5; TRBD1 matches 7 bases. The CDR3 extends over 14 amino acids. The germline gives CDR1 SGHDT, CDR2 YYEEEE. After removal of 4 bases from V and 6 bases from J, the junction contained 7 bases not matched to a gene. The CDR3 here is CASSETGSSQPQHF. CDR3 sequence (DNA): TGTGCCAGCAGCGAGACAGGGTCGAGTCAGCCCCAGCATTTT.

This clone was detected once. The chain combines TRBV29-1 with TRBJ2-1, with 8 bases lining up with TRBD2. Germline values: CDR1 SQVTM, CDR2 ANQGSEA. The length of the CDR3 is 13 residues. J was trimmed by 9 bases and V by 2 bases; bases with no gene match: 6. The CDR3 DNA sequence: TGCAGCGTTGAACTAGCGGGTGCTCTTGAGCAGTTCTTC. Translating it yields CSVELAGALEQFF.

The gene calls are TRBV28 and TRBJ2-6, with D possibly being TRBD1 (6 bases). Looked up from germline, CDR1 is MDHEN and CDR2 is SYDVKM. The CDR3 runs to 17 residues. With 4 bases removed from V and 5 bases from J, the gap between germline ends came to 18 bases. The CDR3 region has the DNA TGTGCCAGCAGTTCGGGGCAGGGGAGCATGAGGGCCAACGTCCTGACTTTC. Residues: CASSSGQGSMRANVLTF. The whole variable domain, remainder taken from reference TRBV28 and TRBJ2-6, is DVKVTQSSRYLVKRTGEKVFLECVQDMDHENMFWYRQDPGLGLRLIYFSYDVKMKEKGDIPEGYSVSREKKERFSLILESASTNQTSMYLCASSSGQGSMRANVLTFGAGSRLTVL.

V gene TRBV21-1 combines with J gene TRBJ1-1; the table's D call TRBD1 went unverified against the DNA. TRBV21-1 is described as a pseudogene. CDR3 length: 17 amino acids. CDR3 bases: TGTGCCAGCAGGCCGACACCAGTCCTTAGGTCAGGCACTGAAGCTTTCTTT. Residues: CASRPTPVLRSGTEAFF.

The chain recombines TRBV5-8 with TRBJ2-7, with 13 bases lining up with TRBD2. The CDR3 is 15 amino acids. CDR1 is SGHTS, CDR2 YDEGEE, per germline. The V gene end was trimmed by 5 bases and the J gene end by 4 bases; junction bases not matched to a gene: 6. This CDR3 reads CASSKGLAGVYEQYF. The CDR3 DNA follows: TGTGCCAGCAGTAAAGGACTAGCGGGAGTTTACGAGCAGTACTTC.

The chain has TRBV7-3 and TRBJ2-1; 13 nucleotides line up with TRBD2. Germline CDR1 SGHTA, CDR2 FQGTGA. This CDR3 has 19 residues. Unmatched junction bases numbered 12, after V lost 3 bases and J lost 4 bases. CDR3 DNA: TGTGCCAGCAGCTTGGCTGGACTAGCGGGAGAGGTCGGGTACAATGAGCAGTTCTTC. Protein sequence: CASSLAGLAGEVGYNEQFF. The full variable domain, in which reference TRBV7-3 and TRBJ2-1 provide the parts outside the CDR3, is GAGVSQTPSNKVTEKGKYVELRCDPISGHTALYWYRQSLGQGPEFLIYFQGTGAADDSGLPNDRFFAVRPEGSVSTLKIQRTERGDSAVYLCASSLAGLAGEVGYNEQFFGPGTRLTVL.

CDR3 residues: CATGTGELFF. CDR3 bases: TGTGCCACGGGGACCGGGGAGCTGTTTTTT. V and J are TRBV30 and TRBJ2-2, with D possibly matching TRBD2 (5 bases). CDR1 and CDR2 (germline): GTSNPN, SVGIG (reference sequence). The CDR3 totals 10 residues. Trimming took 8 bases from V and 5 from J, leaving 6 bases between them. Complete variable domain (other parts from reference TRBV30 and TRBJ2-2): SQTIHQWPATLVQPVGSPLSLECTVEGTSNPNLYWYRQAAGRGLQLLFYSVGIGQISSEVPQNLSASRPQDRQFILSSKKLLLSDSGFYLCATGTGELFFGEGSRLTVL.

This chain uses TRBV4-1 with TRBJ2-2; perhaps D is TRBD1 or TRBD2 (5 bases each). Germline-derived CDR1 and CDR2 are MGHRA and YSYEKL. V was pared by 3 bases and J by 7 bases, with 15 bases between. The CDR3 contains 15 residues. The CDR3: CASSHPAPGGGELFF. CDR3 bases: TGCGCCAGCAGCCACCCTGCTCCTGGGGGCGGGGAGCTGTTTTTT.

Concerning this clone itself: A much larger clone differs from this one at a single base, so this may be a read error. This chain connects TRBV11-3 to TRBJ2-7; the D is unclear. CDR1 and CDR2 from the germline V gene are SGHNT and YENEEA. V was cut by 1 base and J by 0 bases, with 4 bases left in between. The CDR3 has 13 amino acids. CDR3 residues: CASSLGASYEQYF. The CDR3 region has the DNA TGTGCCAGCAGCTTAGGGGCCTCCTACGAGCAGTACTTC.

This chain uses TRBV11-2 with TRBJ1-2; 7 nucleotides line up with TRBD1. Germline CDR1 reads SGHAT; CDR2 reads FQNNGV. V lost 2 bases to trimming and J lost 6 bases; unmatched junction nucleotides: 6. This CDR3 has 14 residues. In DNA form, the CDR3 reads TGTGCCAGCAGCTTACAACAGGGGAGGAATGGCTACACCTTC. This gives the protein CASSLQQGRNGYTF.

The table lists this clone with a count of one. This sequence joins TRBV4-3 and TRBJ2-3, with TRBD1 matching over 7 bases. V was pared by 4 bases and J by 3 bases, with 10 bases of the junction left unmatched. This CDR3 is 16 amino acids long. Germline loops: CDR1 LGHNA, CDR2 YSLEER. This chain's CDR3 is CASSLRGEGATDTQYF. CDR3 DNA sequence: TGCGCCAGCAGCCTCCGAGGAGAGGGGGCAACAGATACGCAGTATTTT.

The chain carries TRBV2 and TRBJ1-1, with D perhaps matching TRBD1 (5 bases). Germline V lookup: CDR1 SNHLY, CDR2 FYNNEI. The CDR3 length is 13 residues. The V gene lost 4 bases and the J gene lost 3 bases, with 9 bases spanning the gap. The CDR3 nucleotides read TGTGCCAGCAGTGGAGGGGTTTACACTGAAGCTTTCTTT. As protein: CASSGGVYTEAFF.

This chain uses TRBV5-5 with TRBJ2-6; D ambiguous. Trimming removed 4 bases at V and 0 bases at J, with 20 bases between. Germline loops: CDR1 SGHKS, CDR2 YYEKEE (reference sequence). The CDR3 is 19 amino acids. The CDR3 sequence is CASSRAPQLTDSGANVLTF. In nucleotides, the CDR3 is TGTGCCAGCAGCCGTGCACCCCAGCTCACAGACTCTGGGGCCAACGTCCTGACTTTC.

V gene TRBV6-1 combines with J gene TRBJ1-5, with D perhaps matching TRBD1 (5 bases). The germline V and J ends were trimmed by 6 bases and 0 bases, with 12 bases remaining between them. The CDR3 is 15 residues long. Germline CDR1 MNHNS, CDR2 SASEGT. The CDR3 bases are TGTGCCAGCAGCCTGGGGGACGGTAGCAATCAGCCCCAGCATTTT. It codes for CASSLGDGSNQPQHF.